A few counts support the clone carrying this T cell receptor (beta chain). The sample comes from a study of blood T cell repertoires in COVID-19. The CDR3 is 17 amino acids. Germline V gives CDR1 KGHSH, CDR2 LQKENI. Unmatched junction bases numbered 8, after V lost 2 bases and J lost 1 base. TCRdb's table, derived via immunoSEQ multiplex PCR, lists solely in-frame clones and lacks some. The table records roughly 250,000 clones, more than 75% of them present only once. The sample consisted of PBMCs or T cells enriched from blood (not recorded which). The sequence was collected from a woman in her 50s who had recovered from COVID-19. The rearrangement joins TRBV18 to TRBJ2-7; 10 bases agree with TRBD2. The CDR3 loop is CASSPLAGGQTSYEQYF. The CDR3 nucleotides read TGTGCCAGCTCACCATTAGCGGGAGGCCAAACGTCCTACGAGCAGTACTTC.